Below, one T cell receptor (beta chain) is given with its context. The antigen remains unidentified. The germline V gene encodes CDR1 MNHEY and CDR2 SVGEGT. The CDR3 is 17 residues long. Deletions cut 7 bases from V and 4 bases from J, with 23 bases between. This specimen comes from a study of T cells in Graves' hyperthyroidism and ophthalmopathy. PBMCs came from 9 to 10 ml fresh peripheral blood. What was amplified from RNA transcripts were TCR beta CDR3 regions. The HTBI primer set was used in a first-round RT-PCR of the TCR CDR3. TCRdb fed the multiplex PCR reads into MiXCR, producing one record per CDR3 protein. The sample contains about 610,000 distinct CDR3 sequences, roughly 15% of which appear only once. Study conclusions and caveats: A model of 13 V-J pairs discriminated ophthalmopathy from stable hyperthyroidism. Blood samples included most of the expanded thyroid clonotypes exceeding 0.001. Ophthalmopathy prediction by the model preceded onset by a median approximately 5.9 months.

Sequenced sample: blood. This chain uses TRBV6-2 or TRBV6-3 with TRBJ1-5; D is perhaps TRBD1 (5 bases). The sequence was obtained from a woman aged 40 to 49 with Graves' ophthalmopathy. The CDR3 protein is CASTPYPSGVGNQPQHF. In nucleotides, the CDR3 is TGTGCCAGCACGCCATACCCGTCGGGGGTCGGGAATCAGCCCCAGCATTTT.